This T cell receptor (beta chain) was observed in a study of T cells after yellow fever vaccination. Study in general: The SMART-Seq v4 Ultra Low Input method served to prepare the low-cell-number fractions. General observations from the study: Post-booster repertoires contained most primary-vaccination clones again (about 96% CD4, less than 90% CD8). In FACS-sorted repertoires, abundant clonotypes from the bulk population could appear as contaminants.

A universal primer site and UMIs were added as TCR cDNA was made by 5'RACE template switching. Using its own MiXCR run on the 5' RACE reads, TCRdb lists one record per CDR3 protein. The data show 400,000 to 450,000 distinct CDR3 sequences, about 19% seen once. This clonotype was seen only a few times. The target antigen is unknown. The CDR3 totals 13 residues. The V gene lost 2 bases and the J gene lost 5 bases, with 12 bases spanning the gap. Germline V CDR1 and CDR2: DFQATT, SNEGSKA (reference sequence). The rearrangement links TRBV20-1 to TRBJ2-5, with D unclear. The sequence was obtained from a man in his late teens or twenties who received the YFV17D yellow fever vaccine. The material sequenced was PBMCs, taken before the yellow fever booster vaccination. In DNA form, the CDR3 reads TGCAGTGCTAGAATAGGGCGGTTGGAGACCCAGTACTTC. Its protein product is CSARIGRLETQYF.